The rows below give T cell receptor beta chains drawn from one sample of a study of tumor-infiltrating lymphocytes in primary liver carcinoma. TCRdb fed the multiplex PCR reads into MiXCR, producing one record per CDR3 protein. The sample shows 300,000 to 400,000 distinct CDR3 sequences, roughly two thirds of them seen only once. Input material: peripheral blood. These receptors all stem from a man aged 40-49 years with primary liver carcinoma and hepatitis B virus infection. The CDR3 runs from the conserved cysteine through the conserved F or W. A D gene is named only where the DNA matches it firmly. Size values are once, few and many counts, or a class for expanded clones, and some rows have none.

TRBV20-1,TRBD1,NA,TRBJ1-4,CSARRQGGTNEKLFF,TGCAGTGCTAGACGACAGGGTGGCACTAATGAAAAACTGTTTTTT
TRBV4-1,TRBD1,NA,TRBJ1-2,CASMTGGSTNYGYTF,TGCGCCAGCATGACAGGGGGTTCTACTAACTATGGCTACACCTTC
TRBV7-9,NA,NA,TRBJ2-2,CTSSFGVSNSGELFF,TGTACCAGCAGCTTTGGGGTATCGAACAGCGGGGAGCTGTTTTTT
TRBV11-2,NA,NA,TRBJ2-5,CAGSFPGLIQGTQYF,TGTGCCGGCAGCTTCCCGGGGCTAATCCAAGGGACCCAGTACTTC
TRBV28,NA,NA,TRBJ1-6,CASSPLFNSSLHF,TGTGCCAGCAGTCCCTTATTCAATTCATCCCTCCACTTT
TRBV12-3/TRBV12-4,TRBD2,NA,TRBJ2-1,CASSLSGGRDYNEQFF,TGTGCCAGCAGTTTAAGTGGGGGACGGGACTACAACGAGCAGTTCTTC
TRBV4-3,NA,many,TRBJ2-7,CASSQDLWWYEQYF,TGCGCCAGCAGCCAAGATCTTTGGTGGTACGAGCAGTACTTC
TRBV18,NA,NA,TRBJ2-5,CASSPSLLLGAETQYF,TGTGCCAGCTCACCGTCGCTCCTGCTAGGGGCTGAGACCCAGTACTTC
TRBV5-1,TRBD2,NA,TRBJ2-3,CASRLAVLTDTQYF,TGCGCCAGCAGACTAGCGGTACTCACAGATACGCAGTATTTT
TRBV28,NA,NA,TRBJ2-7,CASSTGTISYEQYF,TGTGCCAGCAGCACAGGGACCATCTCCTACGAGCAGTACTTC
TRBV10-3,TRBD1,NA,TRBJ2-7,CAIRGQGAYEQYF,TGTGCCATCAGGGGACAGGGAGCCTACGAGCAGTACTTC
TRBV5-6,TRBD2,few,TRBJ2-4,CASSLVTAGGSLAKNIQYF,TGTGCCAGCAGCTTGGTTACAGCGGGAGGCTCTTTAGCCAAAAACATTCAGTACTTC
TRBV25-1,TRBD1,NA,TRBJ2-1,CANSVQGAEQFF,TGTGCCAACAGTGTGCAGGGGGCTGAGCAGTTCTTC
TRBV11-2,TRBD2,NA,TRBJ2-5,CASSLLRGGAAGTQYF,TGTGCCAGCAGCTTATTGCGGGGAGGGGCGGCTGGGACCCAGTACTTC
TRBV11-3,NA,NA,TRBJ2-2,CVSSLSNTGELFF,TGTGTCAGCAGCTTATCTAACACCGGGGAGCTGTTTTTC
TRBV5-6,NA,few,TRBJ1-4,CASSSYTGPATNEKLFF,TGTGCCAGCAGCTCCTATACAGGCCCTGCAACTAATGAAAAACTGTTTTTT
TRBV28,NA,NA,TRBJ1-2,CASFGAGGYTF,TGTGCCAGCTTTGGGGCAGGAGGCTACACCTTC
TRBV29-1,NA,NA,TRBJ2-7,CSVEKDFGAEQYF,TGCAGCGTTGAAAAGGACTTCGGTGCCGAGCAGTACTTC
TRBV11-2,NA,NA,TRBJ2-2,CTSSLARHLRGTGELFF,TGTACCAGCAGCTTAGCGAGACACCTGAGGGGCACCGGGGAACTGTTTTTT
TRBV11-2,NA,NA,TRBJ2-1,CVSSLGRWDEGEQFF,TGTGTCAGCAGCTTAGGGAGATGGGACGAGGGTGAGCAGTTCTTC
TRBV11-2,NA,NA,TRBJ2-7,CACSSTGFYEQYF,TGTGCCTGCAGCTCAACAGGGTTCTATGAGCAGTACTTC
TRBV11-2,TRBD1,NA,TRBJ1-1,CASSLGGQASIKAFF,TGTGCCAGCAGCTTAGGTGGACAGGCTAGCATTAAAGCTTTCTTT
TRBV11-2,NA,NA,TRBJ2-7,CASSQHNEQYF,TGTGCCAGCAGCCAACATAACGAGCAGTACTTC
TRBV11-2,NA,NA,TRBJ1-4,CAGNLPGNPNEKLFF,TGTGCCGGCAACTTGCCCGGCAACCCTAATGAAAAACTGTTTTTT
TRBV28,NA,NA,TRBJ2-7,CASSLESRGSCEQYF,TGTGCCAGCAGTTTGGAATCCAGGGGATCGTGCGAGCAATACTTC
TRBV5-1,TRBD1,NA,TRBJ1-1,CASSSGTGSSEAFF,TGCGCCAGCAGCTCCGGGACAGGGAGTTCTGAAGCTTTCTTT
TRBV4-3,TRBD1,once,TRBJ1-2,CVSIRGQDYGYTF,TGCGTCAGCATCCGGGGACAGGACTATGGCTACACCTTC
TRBV6-6,TRBD1,few,TRBJ1-1,CASSSGQGKTEAFF,TGTGCCAGCAGTTCGGGACAGGGTAAAACTGAAGCTTTCTTT
TRBV28,NA,NA,TRBJ2-7,CASGLGHYEQYF,TGTGCCAGCGGTTTAGGCCACTACGAGCAGTACTTC
TRBV5-1,NA,NA,TRBJ2-7,CASKERGGYYEQYF,TGCGCCAGCAAAGAACGGGGTGGTTACTACGAGCAGTACTTC
TRBV11-2,NA,NA,TRBJ2-7,CASSLIHGSCDALRADF,TGTGCCAGCAGCTTAATCCATGGTTCTTGTGACGCTCTACGGGCGGACTTC
TRBV11-2,NA,NA,TRBJ2-1,CASSFTGSFNRQFF,TGTGCCAGCAGCTTCACCGGTAGTTTCAATAGGCAGTTCTTC
TRBV11-2,TRBD2,NA,TRBJ2-3,CASSLEGAGGADTQYF,TGTGCCAGCAGCTTAGAGGGCGCGGGAGGGGCGGATACGCAGTATTTT
TRBV5-4,TRBD2,few,TRBJ2-3,CASRGWELAVTDTQYF,TGTGCCAGCAGGGGATGGGAGCTAGCGGTCACAGATACGCAGTATTTT
TRBV14,NA,few,TRBJ2-3,CASSPKLRGPTDTQYF,TGTGCCAGCAGCCCCAAGTTACGGGGGCCCACAGATACGCAGTATTTT
TRBV11-3,NA,NA,TRBJ1-1,CASSFPGTEAFF,TGTGCCAGCAGCTTCCCTGGCACTGAAGCTTTCTTT
TRBV11-2,NA,NA,TRBJ1-1,CASGLEVPTYTDTEAFF,TGTGCCAGTGGCTTAGAAGTTCCGACCTACACCGACACTGAAGCTTTCTTT
TRBV10-3,TRBD1,NA,TRBJ1-5,CAISDLPGQGRHQSQHF,TGTGCCATCAGTGACTTACCGGGACAGGGTCGCCATCAGTCCCAGCATTTT
TRBV11-2,NA,NA,TRBJ1-5,CASSLGTNRPQHF,TGTGCCAGCAGCCTGGGGACAAATCGGCCCCAGCATTTT
TRBV5-6,NA,many,TRBJ2-1,CASSLVRNEQFF,TGTGCCAGCAGCTTGGTGCGAAATGAGCAGTTCTTC
TRBV11-2,NA,NA,TRBJ2-1,CASSLYRPLSELFF,TGTGCCAGCAGCTTATACCGGCCACTTAGTGAGCTGTTCTTC
TRBV5-6,TRBD1,NA,TRBJ1-2,CASSADRGDYNYGYTF,TGTGCCAGCAGCGCGGACAGGGGAGATTATAACTATGGCTACACCTTC
TRBV11-2,TRBD1,NA,TRBJ2-7,CASSRNCRGSYEQCF,TGTGCCAGCAGCCGTAACTGCAGGGGGTCCTACGAGCAGTGCTTC
TRBV4-1,TRBD2,many,TRBJ2-7,CASSQTLAGVYEQYF,TGCGCCAGCAGCCAAACACTAGCGGGAGTATACGAGCAGTACTTC
TRBV4-2,NA,once,TRBJ1-2,CVSSPTRGLVTGYTF,TGTGTCAGCAGCCCGACGAGGGGACTGGTAACCGGCTACACCTTC
TRBV28,TRBD2,NA,TRBJ2-3,CASSSPSGRTDTQYF,TGTGCCAGCAGTTCCCCTAGCGGGAGGACAGATACGCAGTATTTT
TRBV14,NA,NA,TRBJ1-2,CAGSQVYSEGIGTYGYTF,TGTGCCGGCAGCCAAGTTTATAGTGAGGGTATAGGCACCTATGGCTACACCTTC
TRBV7-6,NA,once,TRBJ2-3,CASSLGGSEGFTDTQYF,TGTGCCAGCAGCTTAGGAGGTAGCGAGGGGTTCACAGATACGCAGTATTTT
TRBV11-2,NA,NA,TRBJ1-5,CAGSQGWNQPQRF,TGTGCCGGCAGCCAGGGGTGGAATCAGCCCCAGCGTTTT
TRBV11-2,TRBD2,NA,TRBJ2-1,CASSCGGPIDEQFF,TGTGCCAGCAGTTGCGGGGGGCCAATTGATGAGCAGTTCTTC
TRBV5-6,NA,NA,TRBJ1-1,CASSFRGAQGTEAFF,TGTGCCAGCAGCTTTCGGGGGGCGCAGGGCACTGAAGCTTTCTTT
TRBV6-2/TRBV6-3,TRBD2,NA,TRBJ2-5,CTSVRLAGGETQYF,TGTACCAGCGTAAGATTAGCGGGAGGAGAGACCCAGTACTTC
TRBV12-3/TRBV12-4,NA,few,TRBJ2-5,CASSLVVPQETQYF,TGTGCCAGCAGTTTGGTCGTCCCACAAGAGACCCAGTACTTC
TRBV11-2,TRBD2,once,TRBJ2-1,CACTLAGDNEQFF,TGTGCCTGCACCTTAGCGGGGGACAATGAGCAGTTCTTC